This T cell receptor beta chain was retrieved from a study of T cell repertoires in cytomegalovirus infection. Looked up from germline, CDR1 is MNHNY and CDR2 is SVGAGI (reference sequence). V lost 2 bases, J lost 5 bases, and 2 bases stayed unmatched. The CDR3 has 14 residues. This clonotype was counted only a few times. Its antigen is unknown. One entry per CDR3 protein results from TCRdb running MiXCR on the reads. The table shows roughly 920,000 distinct CDR3 sequences, with more than 25% occurring only once. This material consisted of cultured CD8+ T cells from PBMCs, taken from culture after CMV antigen stimulation. The chain carries TRBV6-6 and TRBJ2-1, with TRBD2 matching 8 bases. The receptor's source is a human donor in good health (CMV status not recorded). Some clones in this sample may be carry-over from other donors' samples. CDR3 DNA sequence: TGTGCCAGCAGTTACACAGCGGGGGACAATGAGCAGTTCTTC. This gives the protein CASSYTAGDNEQFF.